The rows below give T cell receptor beta chains drawn from one sample of a study of lymphopenia after photon versus proton radiotherapy. TCRdb keeps only in-frame clones here, not all; method: immunoSEQ multiplex PCR. Among around 160,000 clones, less than 90% were seen once, and the ten largest hold about 4.3%. The source material was peripheral blood, sampled from a patient treated with photon-based radiotherapy. These receptors all come from a man between 50 and 59 years old with gastric cancer. Each CDR3 is given with its conserved first and last residue. Each record gives: CDR3 protein, D gene, V gene, clone size, J gene. D genes are given only for firm matches. For some rows the clone size is stated as once, few or many, or as a class when expanded; others skip it.

cdr3_aa: CASSQGQGYGYTF; d_call: TRBD1; v_call: TRBV4-2; clone_size: .; j_call: TRBJ1-2
cdr3_aa: CASSSPPGQGAGEKLFF; d_call: TRBD1; v_call: TRBV28; clone_size: .; j_call: TRBJ1-4
cdr3_aa: CASSSQGGGLDTQYF; d_call: .; v_call: TRBV5-4; clone_size: .; j_call: TRBJ2-3
cdr3_aa: CASGTGQGSYEQYF; d_call: TRBD1; v_call: TRBV5-1; clone_size: .; j_call: TRBJ2-7
cdr3_aa: CASGRETQYF; d_call: .; v_call: TRBV19; clone_size: .; j_call: TRBJ2-5
cdr3_aa: CASSSQGALPGELFF; d_call: TRBD1; v_call: TRBV7-8; clone_size: .; j_call: TRBJ2-2
cdr3_aa: CASSVSFLVLNEQFF; d_call: .; v_call: TRBV2; clone_size: .; j_call: TRBJ2-1
cdr3_aa: CASSVGGLAGFQYF; d_call: TRBD2; v_call: TRBV7-2; clone_size: .; j_call: TRBJ2-7
cdr3_aa: CASSDQGQGARGYTF; d_call: TRBD1; v_call: TRBV2; clone_size: .; j_call: TRBJ1-2
cdr3_aa: CSAPGDVEAFF; d_call: .; v_call: TRBV20-1; clone_size: .; j_call: TRBJ1-1
cdr3_aa: CASSPGTSGPYEQYF; d_call: TRBD2; v_call: TRBV5-4; clone_size: once; j_call: TRBJ2-7
cdr3_aa: CASSYGQTYNEQFF; d_call: .; v_call: TRBV6-5; clone_size: once; j_call: TRBJ2-1
cdr3_aa: CASSPAQVLNEQFF; d_call: .; v_call: TRBV9; clone_size: .; j_call: TRBJ2-1
cdr3_aa: CASSWEGETQYF; d_call: TRBD2; v_call: TRBV6-5; clone_size: .; j_call: TRBJ2-5
cdr3_aa: CASSSKSGGATNYGYTF; d_call: .; v_call: TRBV18; clone_size: .; j_call: TRBJ1-2
cdr3_aa: CASSLEVSYGYTF; d_call: .; v_call: TRBV7-2; clone_size: .; j_call: TRBJ1-2
cdr3_aa: CASSEHTGTGANVLTF; d_call: .; v_call: TRBV25-1; clone_size: .; j_call: TRBJ2-6
cdr3_aa: CAWTHRETEAFF; d_call: .; v_call: TRBV30; clone_size: few; j_call: TRBJ1-1
cdr3_aa: CASSSPKAF; d_call: .; v_call: TRBV6-5; clone_size: .; j_call: TRBJ1-2
cdr3_aa: CASRTGTNSGANVLTF; d_call: .; v_call: TRBV28; clone_size: few; j_call: TRBJ2-6
cdr3_aa: CASSDWVTGELFF; d_call: .; v_call: TRBV6-1; clone_size: once; j_call: TRBJ2-2
cdr3_aa: CASSLWDYGYTF; d_call: .; v_call: TRBV11-2; clone_size: .; j_call: TRBJ1-2
cdr3_aa: CASSFPRQGISYEQYF; d_call: TRBD1; v_call: TRBV7-2; clone_size: .; j_call: TRBJ2-7
cdr3_aa: CASSLDAYEQYF; d_call: .; v_call: TRBV7-2; clone_size: .; j_call: TRBJ2-7
cdr3_aa: CASSSLWTGAGNTIYF; d_call: TRBD1; v_call: TRBV7-9; clone_size: .; j_call: TRBJ1-3
cdr3_aa: CASNPRTSGEDEQYF; d_call: TRBD2; v_call: TRBV2; clone_size: .; j_call: TRBJ2-7
cdr3_aa: CASSYSYTAMDYGYTF; d_call: .; v_call: TRBV6-5; clone_size: .; j_call: TRBJ1-2
cdr3_aa: CASRPVPGQAYEQYF; d_call: TRBD1; v_call: TRBV5-1; clone_size: .; j_call: TRBJ2-7
cdr3_aa: CASSSTGQGAVVEQYF; d_call: TRBD1; v_call: TRBV6-5; clone_size: .; j_call: TRBJ2-7
cdr3_aa: CASSGLAGESYNEQFF; d_call: TRBD2; v_call: TRBV6-6; clone_size: .; j_call: TRBJ2-1
cdr3_aa: CASSHAFHEQYF; d_call: .; v_call: TRBV6-1; clone_size: .; j_call: TRBJ2-7
cdr3_aa: CASSVGPRSNEKLFF; d_call: .; v_call: TRBV9; clone_size: .; j_call: TRBJ1-4
cdr3_aa: CASSLEGTIVREQYF; d_call: .; v_call: TRBV7-2; clone_size: .; j_call: TRBJ2-7
cdr3_aa: CASSQMAGSKEKLFF; d_call: .; v_call: TRBV14; clone_size: once; j_call: TRBJ1-4
cdr3_aa: CATHREMNTEAFF; d_call: .; v_call: TRBV18; clone_size: .; j_call: TRBJ1-1
cdr3_aa: CASSSPWTGVEQYF; d_call: TRBD1; v_call: TRBV7-9; clone_size: .; j_call: TRBJ2-7
cdr3_aa: CASSLGQGVGSELFF; d_call: TRBD1; v_call: TRBV4-2; clone_size: .; j_call: TRBJ2-2
cdr3_aa: CASSLGVGEQFF; d_call: .; v_call: TRBV7-6; clone_size: .; j_call: TRBJ2-1
cdr3_aa: CASSEQGCQPQHF; d_call: .; v_call: TRBV21-1; clone_size: .; j_call: TRBJ1-5
cdr3_aa: CASSFSGLAEQYF; d_call: .; v_call: TRBV5-4; clone_size: .; j_call: TRBJ2-7
cdr3_aa: CASSLFFPSGNTIYF; d_call: .; v_call: TRBV5-6; clone_size: once; j_call: TRBJ1-3
cdr3_aa: CASSADAEDTQYF; d_call: .; v_call: TRBV19; clone_size: .; j_call: TRBJ2-3
cdr3_aa: CASSWTGLSNQPQHF; d_call: TRBD1; v_call: TRBV19; clone_size: .; j_call: TRBJ1-5
cdr3_aa: CASSPTGNSNQPQHF; d_call: .; v_call: TRBV18; clone_size: .; j_call: TRBJ1-5
cdr3_aa: CSVRKTDTQYF; d_call: .; v_call: TRBV20-1; clone_size: .; j_call: TRBJ2-3
cdr3_aa: CASSADRGGRAAFF; d_call: TRBD1; v_call: TRBV7-2; clone_size: .; j_call: TRBJ1-1
cdr3_aa: CASSPRDGREYF; d_call: .; v_call: TRBV19; clone_size: .; j_call: TRBJ2-7
cdr3_aa: CASSLTFGVNEKLFF; d_call: .; v_call: TRBV4-1; clone_size: .; j_call: TRBJ1-4
cdr3_aa: CASSSTVNSGNTIYF; d_call: .; v_call: TRBV7-3; clone_size: .; j_call: TRBJ1-3
cdr3_aa: CASSFSGRGNTGELFF; d_call: TRBD2; v_call: TRBV27; clone_size: .; j_call: TRBJ2-2
cdr3_aa: CASHSGEGYTF; d_call: .; v_call: TRBV28; clone_size: .; j_call: TRBJ1-2
cdr3_aa: CASSYNGAGLDTQYF; d_call: .; v_call: TRBV6-5; clone_size: .; j_call: TRBJ2-3
cdr3_aa: CASSRTPSTEAFF; d_call: .; v_call: TRBV7-8; clone_size: .; j_call: TRBJ1-1
cdr3_aa: CASREGRTEAFF; d_call: .; v_call: TRBV28; clone_size: .; j_call: TRBJ1-1
cdr3_aa: CASSDPDRGPPEAFF; d_call: TRBD1; v_call: TRBV10-2; clone_size: .; j_call: TRBJ1-1